The 10 T cell receptor beta chains below all came from one sample that was sequenced in a study of cytomegalovirus exposure and HLA in healthy donors. With 60 Vbeta and 13 Jbeta primers, the PCR was carried out. Only in-frame clones appear in the TCRdb table, and some are missing; sequencing was by immunoSEQ multiplex PCR. This sample has 200,000 to 250,000 clones, with 78% found just once. Sequencing used PBMCs. The receptors come from a male donor in good health and CMV-seronegative.

CDR3 sequence reads: CASKRQDSYNEQFF. The CDR3, as DNA: TGTGCCAGCAAACGACAGGACTCCTACAATGAGCAGTTCTTC. This rearrangement joins TRBV7-8 to TRBJ2-1; D possibly corresponds to TRBD1 (6 bases). This CDR3 is 14 amino acids long. V was pared by 7 bases and J by 0 bases, with 10 bases between. Per germline, CDR1 SGHVS and CDR2 FQNEAQ.

The chain links TRBV6-1 to TRBJ2-5; 11 bases map to TRBD1. The J call may be mistaken, given a closer DNA end match to TRBJ2-7. CDR1 and CDR2 from the germline V gene are MNHNS and SASEGT. CDR3 length: 15 amino acids. CDR3 sequence: CASRPGQGGTYEQYF. The CDR3 DNA is TGTGCCAGCAGGCCGGGACAGGGGGGTACCTACGAGCAGTACTTC.

This chain uses TRBV28 with TRBJ2-7, with D perhaps matching TRBD1 (6 bases). Per germline, CDR1 MDHEN and CDR2 SYDVKM. The germline V and J ends were trimmed by 5 bases and 4 bases, with 6 bases remaining between them. The CDR3 consists of 11 residues. The CDR3 DNA reads TGTGCCAGCAGTCAGGGGTACGAGCAGTACTTC. Translation: CASSQGYEQYF.

This chain uses TRBV11-3 with TRBJ2-7; 9 nucleotides match TRBD1. V was clipped by 3 bases and J by 4 bases; unmatched bases: 7. There are 15 residues in the CDR3. Per germline, CDR1 SGHNT and CDR2 YENEEA. This CDR3 reads CASSLGGTGSYEQYF. The DNA for the CDR3 is TGTGCCAGCAGCTTGGGCGGGACAGGGAGTTACGAGCAGTACTTC.

CDR3 in amino acids: CASSEYRAERGQDTQYF. In DNA form, the CDR3 reads TGTGCCAGCAGCGAGTACCGGGCCGAGCGAGGGCAAGATACGCAGTATTTT. The chain uses TRBV7-6 and TRBJ2-3; D perhaps matches TRBD2 (5 bases). The CDR3 sequence is 17 residues long. Germline assignment: CDR1 SGHVS and CDR2 FNYEAQ. V shed 5 bases and J shed 5 bases, with 23 bases lying between them.

The chain joins TRBV28 to TRBJ2-7, with TRBD2 matching 11 bases. J lost 5 bases, V lost 8 bases, and 11 bases had no gene match. The length of the CDR3 is 15 residues. Germline values: CDR1 MDHEN, CDR2 SYDVKM. The CDR3 bases are TGTGCCAGCCGAATGAGAACTAGCGGGAGTGACGAGCAGTACTTC. Protein product: CASRMRTSGSDEQYF.

This rearrangement joins TRBV18 to TRBJ1-4; no clear D. Trimming cost V 5 bases and J 3 bases, with 7 bases left between them. The CDR3 totals 13 residues. CDR1 is KGHSH and CDR2 is LQKENI in the germline V gene. The CDR3 nucleotides read TGTGCCAGCTCAGGCGGCCCTAATGAAAAACTGTTTTTT. Translating gives CASSGGPNEKLFF.

The chain recombines TRBV5-6 with TRBJ2-5; 8 positions agree with TRBD1. The CDR3 length is 16 residues. V lost 4 bases and J lost 5; bases outside the gene matches: 13. Germline lookup yields CDR1 SGHDT and CDR2 YYEEEE. The DNA of the CDR3 is TGTGCCAGCAGCAGCGGACAGGGCACGGGTTGGGAGACCCAGTACTTC. This encodes CASSSGQGTGWETQYF.

V gene TRBV6-1 combines with J gene TRBJ2-7; TRBD1 matches 10 bases. Looked up from germline, CDR1 is MNHNS and CDR2 is SASEGT. V shed 6 bases, J shed 4 bases, and the junction held 9 bases outside the gene matches. The CDR3 covers 15 residues. In nucleotides, the CDR3 is TGTGCCAGCAGCCAACCTGGGACAGGGGTGTACGAGCAGTACTTC. It codes for CASSQPGTGVYEQYF.

This clone was counted a few times. Other nucleotide sequences from this sample produce the same CDR3. V gene TRBV7-3 combines with J gene TRBJ1-1; D unclear. The V end lost 2 bases, the J end lost 2 bases, and 6 bases lay between the germline ends. The CDR3 contains 13 residues. Per germline, CDR1 SGHTA and CDR2 FQGTGA. The CDR3 protein is CASSLSGNTEAFF. CDR3 DNA sequence: TGTGCCAGCAGCTTATCTGGCAACACTGAAGCTTTCTTT.